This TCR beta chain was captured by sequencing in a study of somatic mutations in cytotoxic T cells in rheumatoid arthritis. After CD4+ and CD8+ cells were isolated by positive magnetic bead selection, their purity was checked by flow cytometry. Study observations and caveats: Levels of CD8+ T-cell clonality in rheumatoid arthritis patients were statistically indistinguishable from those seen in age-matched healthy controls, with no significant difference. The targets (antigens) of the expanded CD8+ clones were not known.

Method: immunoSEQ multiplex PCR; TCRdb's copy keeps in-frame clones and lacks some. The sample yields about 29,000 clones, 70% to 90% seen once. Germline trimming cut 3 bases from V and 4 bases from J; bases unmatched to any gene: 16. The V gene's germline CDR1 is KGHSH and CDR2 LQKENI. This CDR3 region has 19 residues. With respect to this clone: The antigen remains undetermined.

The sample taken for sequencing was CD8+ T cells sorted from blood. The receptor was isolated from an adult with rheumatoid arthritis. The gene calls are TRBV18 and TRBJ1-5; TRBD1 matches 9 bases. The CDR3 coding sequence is TGTGCCAGCTCACCCCCTGGGACAGGGTATAATCGGGGGAATCAGCCCCAGCATTTT. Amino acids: CASSPPGTGYNRGNQPQHF.